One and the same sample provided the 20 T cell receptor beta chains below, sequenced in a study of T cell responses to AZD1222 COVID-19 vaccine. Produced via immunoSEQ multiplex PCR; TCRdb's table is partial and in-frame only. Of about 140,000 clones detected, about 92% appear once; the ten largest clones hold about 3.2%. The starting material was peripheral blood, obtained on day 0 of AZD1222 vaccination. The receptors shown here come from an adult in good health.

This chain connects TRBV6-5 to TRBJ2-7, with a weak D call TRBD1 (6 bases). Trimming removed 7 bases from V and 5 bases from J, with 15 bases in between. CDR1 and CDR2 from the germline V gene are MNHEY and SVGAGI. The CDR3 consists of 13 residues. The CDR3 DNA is TGTGCCAGCAACGAGGGACAAGGTAACGAGCAGTACTTC. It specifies CASNEGQGNEQYF.

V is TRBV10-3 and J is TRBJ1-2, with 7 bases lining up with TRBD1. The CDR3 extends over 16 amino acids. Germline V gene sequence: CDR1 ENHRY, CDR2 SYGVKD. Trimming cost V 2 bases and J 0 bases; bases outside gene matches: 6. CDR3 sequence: CAISEKGALANYGYTF. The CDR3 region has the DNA TGTGCCATCAGTGAGAAGGGGGCCCTAGCTAACTATGGCTACACCTTC.

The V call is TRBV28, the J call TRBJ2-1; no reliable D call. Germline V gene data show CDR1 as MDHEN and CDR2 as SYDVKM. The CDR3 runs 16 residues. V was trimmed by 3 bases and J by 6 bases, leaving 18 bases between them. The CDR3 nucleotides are TGTGCCAGCAGTTTGGCTAAAAACTTCCGAATCAATGAGCAGTTCTTC. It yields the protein CASSLAKNFRINEQFF.

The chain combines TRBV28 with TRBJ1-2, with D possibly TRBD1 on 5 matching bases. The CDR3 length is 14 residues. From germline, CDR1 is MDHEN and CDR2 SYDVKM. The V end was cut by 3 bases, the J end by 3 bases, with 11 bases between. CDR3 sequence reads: CASSFGARDYGYTF. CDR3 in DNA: TGTGCCAGCAGTTTCGGGGCGCGAGACTATGGCTACACCTTC.

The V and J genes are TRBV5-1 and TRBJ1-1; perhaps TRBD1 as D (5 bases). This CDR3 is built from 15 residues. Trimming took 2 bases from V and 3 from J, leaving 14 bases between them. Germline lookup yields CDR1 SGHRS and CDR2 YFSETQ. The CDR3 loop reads CASSFRGVRDTEAFF. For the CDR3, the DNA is TGCGCCAGCAGCTTTAGAGGGGTGCGGGACACTGAAGCTTTCTTT. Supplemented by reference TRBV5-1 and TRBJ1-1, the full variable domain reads KAGVTQTPRYLIKTRGQQVTLSCSPISGHRSVSWYQQTPGQGLQFLFEYFSETQRNKGNFPGRFSGRQFSNSRSEMNVSTLELGDSALYLCASSFRGVRDTEAFFGQGTRLTVV.

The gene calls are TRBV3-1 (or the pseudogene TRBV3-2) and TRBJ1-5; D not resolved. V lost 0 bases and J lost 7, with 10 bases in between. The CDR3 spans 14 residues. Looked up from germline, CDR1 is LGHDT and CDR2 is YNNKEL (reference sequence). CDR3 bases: TGTGCCAGCAGCCAAGAATTGGTTCGGCAGCCCCAGCATTTT. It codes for CASSQELVRQPQHF.

The chain's CDR3 is CASSQGDSGYTF. CDR3 sequence (DNA): TGTGCCAGCAGCCAAGGGGACAGTGGCTACACCTTC. The chain links TRBV7-9 to TRBJ1-2; 7 bases map to TRBD1. Germline loops: CDR1 SEHNR, CDR2 FQNEAQ (reference sequence). The J segment lost 7 bases and the V segment lost 5 bases, leaving 4 bases of the junction unmatched. There are 12 residues in the CDR3.

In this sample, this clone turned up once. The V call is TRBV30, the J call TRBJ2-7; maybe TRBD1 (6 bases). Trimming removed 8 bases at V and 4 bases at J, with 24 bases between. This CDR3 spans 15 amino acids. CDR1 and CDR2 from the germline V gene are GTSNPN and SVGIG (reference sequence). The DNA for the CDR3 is TGTGCCGGATCCGGGATTGTTACTAGGGGGTACGAGCAGTACTTC. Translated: CAGSGIVTRGYEQYF. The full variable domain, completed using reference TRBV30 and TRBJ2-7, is SQTIHQWPATLVQPVGSPLSLECTVEGTSNPNLYWYRQAAGRGLQLLFYSVGIGQISSEVPQNLSASRPQDRQFILSSKKLLLSDSGFYLCAGSGIVTRGYEQYFGPGTRLTVT.

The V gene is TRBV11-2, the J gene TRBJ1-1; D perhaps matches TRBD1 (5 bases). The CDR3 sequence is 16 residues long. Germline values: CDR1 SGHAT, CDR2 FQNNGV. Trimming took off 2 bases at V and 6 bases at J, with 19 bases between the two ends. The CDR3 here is CASSLWQGQGKPEAFF. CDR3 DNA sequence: TGTGCCAGCAGCTTATGGCAGGGTCAGGGAAAACCTGAAGCTTTCTTT.

The DNA for the CDR3 is TGTGCCAGCAGGAGGGGACAGAGAAATTACGAGCAGTACTTC. This gives the protein CASRRGQRNYEQYF. V usage is TRBV6-5 and J usage is TRBJ2-7; 7 nucleotides line up with TRBD1. This CDR3 has 14 residues. CDR1 is MNHEY and CDR2 is SVGAGI in the germline V gene. With V trimmed by 6 bases and J by 4 bases, 9 bases remained unmatched.

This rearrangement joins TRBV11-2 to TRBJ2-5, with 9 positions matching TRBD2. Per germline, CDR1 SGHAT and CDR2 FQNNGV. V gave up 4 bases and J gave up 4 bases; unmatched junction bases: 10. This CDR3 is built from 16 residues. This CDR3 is CASSSGEVTSGETQYF. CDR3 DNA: TGTGCCAGCAGCTCCGGCGAAGTGACTAGCGGAGAGACCCAGTACTTC. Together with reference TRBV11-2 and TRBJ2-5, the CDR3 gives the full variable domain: EAGVAQSPRYKIIEKRQSVAFWCNPISGHATLYWYQQILGQGPKLLIQFQNNGVVDDSQLPKDRFSAERLKGVDSTLKIQPAKLEDSAVYLCASSSGEVTSGETQYFGPGTRLLVL.

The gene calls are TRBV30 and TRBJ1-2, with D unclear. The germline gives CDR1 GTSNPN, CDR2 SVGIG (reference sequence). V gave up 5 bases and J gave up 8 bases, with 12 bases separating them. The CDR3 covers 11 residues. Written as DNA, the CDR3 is TGTGCCTGGTCGAACGGAGGGGGCTACACCTTC. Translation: CAWSNGGGYTF.

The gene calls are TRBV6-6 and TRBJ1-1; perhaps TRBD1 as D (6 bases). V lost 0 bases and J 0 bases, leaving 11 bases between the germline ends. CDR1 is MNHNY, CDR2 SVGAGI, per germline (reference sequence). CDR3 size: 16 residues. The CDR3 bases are TGTGCCAGCAGTTACTCGACTCAGGGGTTGAACACTGAAGCTTTCTTT. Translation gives CASSYSTQGLNTEAFF.

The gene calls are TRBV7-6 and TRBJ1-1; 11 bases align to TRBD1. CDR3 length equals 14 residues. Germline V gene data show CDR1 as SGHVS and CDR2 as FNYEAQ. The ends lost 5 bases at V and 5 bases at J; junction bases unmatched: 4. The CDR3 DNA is TGTGCCAGCAGCCGGACAGGGGGCTTAACTGAAGCTTTCTTT. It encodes CASSRTGGLTEAFF. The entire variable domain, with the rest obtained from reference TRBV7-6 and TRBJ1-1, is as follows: GAGVSQSPRYKVTKRGQDVALRCDPISGHVSLYWYRQALGQGPEFLTYFNYEAQQDKSGLPNDRFSAERPEGSISTLTIQRTEQRDSAMYRCASSRTGGLTEAFFGQGTRLTVV.

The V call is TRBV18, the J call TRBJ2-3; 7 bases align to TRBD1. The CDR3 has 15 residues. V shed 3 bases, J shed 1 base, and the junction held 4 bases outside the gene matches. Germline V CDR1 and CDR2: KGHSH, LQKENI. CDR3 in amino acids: CASSPRQGGTDTQYF. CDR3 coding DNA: TGTGCCAGCTCACCCCGACAGGGAGGCACAGATACGCAGTATTTT.

The CDR3 DNA is TGTGCCAGCAGCCCTCTCGACGTGGAAAAACTGTTTTTT. Amino acids: CASSPLDVEKLFF. J is TRBJ1-4 and V is TRBV12-3 or TRBV12-4, with no clear D. The CDR3 contains 13 residues. Trimming cost V 6 bases and J 8 bases, with 13 bases left between them.

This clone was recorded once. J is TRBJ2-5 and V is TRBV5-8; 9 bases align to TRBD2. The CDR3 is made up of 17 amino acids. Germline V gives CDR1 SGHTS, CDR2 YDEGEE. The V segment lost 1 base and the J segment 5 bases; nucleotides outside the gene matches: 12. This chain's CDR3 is CASSLSRGGRVPETQYF. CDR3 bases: TGTGCCAGCAGCTTGAGTCGGGGCGGGAGGGTTCCCGAGACCCAGTACTTC.

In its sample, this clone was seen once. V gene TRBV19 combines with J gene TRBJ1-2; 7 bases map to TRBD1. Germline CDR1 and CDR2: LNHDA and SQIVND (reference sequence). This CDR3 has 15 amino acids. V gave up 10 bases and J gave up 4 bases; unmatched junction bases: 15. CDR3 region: CATAPLTGSRYGYTF. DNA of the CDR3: TGTGCCACCGCCCCCTTGACAGGGAGTCGCTATGGCTACACCTTC.

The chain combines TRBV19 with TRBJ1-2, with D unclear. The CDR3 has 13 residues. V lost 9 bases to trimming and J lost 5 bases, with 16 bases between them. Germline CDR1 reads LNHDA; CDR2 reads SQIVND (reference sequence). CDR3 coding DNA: TGTGCCAGCCGCCTAAACGAGGGTTATGGCTACACCTTC. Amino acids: CASRLNEGYGYTF.

Written as DNA, the CDR3 is TGTGCCAGCAGCTTCGCGGCGTCCTACAATGAGCAGTTCTTC. Translated: CASSFAASYNEQFF. This chain joins TRBV7-9 and TRBJ2-1; D not resolved. Between the trimmed V and J ends, which lost 3 bases and 1 base, there was a span of 7 bases. This CDR3 comprises 14 residues. The V gene's germline CDR1 is SEHNR and CDR2 FQNEAQ (reference sequence).